This T cell receptor (beta chain) was identified during a study of CD8+ T cells in alopecia areata (dated by TCRdb to about 2018). Turning to the overall study: The treated patients took part in an open-label pilot trial in which moderate-to-severe alopecia areata was treated with oral tofacitinib at 5 to 10 mg twice daily. Tofacitinib was given for 6 to 18 months, followed by 6 months of follow-up off drug to assess delayed response and recurrence. High-throughput TCRbeta sequencing was used to examine T cell clonal expansion in alopecia areata in both the C3H/HeJ mouse model and human patients. TCRbeta CDR3 regions were amplified by immunoSEQ multiplex PCR using 35 Vbeta forward and 13 Jbeta reverse primers. Patients on tofacitinib were biopsied at baseline and after 4 and 24 weeks of treatment, and several of the patients also had a later scalp biopsy. Scalp tissue and sorted CD4+ and CD8+ peripheral blood T cells from patchy and totalis/universalis alopecia areata patients and from healthy controls were covered by human TCRbeta sequencing. Scalp clonality was compared across normal scalp (n=4), patchy alopecia areata scalp (n=8), and alopecia totalis/universalis scalp (n=8). RNA was extracted with the PAXgene miRNA kit for fixed scalp, the miRNeasy kit for PBMCs, and the RNeasy kit for mouse skin.

The CDR3 starts with the cysteine, ends with the phenylalanine, and has 12 residues. The CDR3 DNA has 36 bases and is translated from base 1. In the germline V gene, CDR1 corresponds to SQVTM and CDR2 to ANQGSEA. V is reduced by 6 bases and J by 5 bases, leaving a spacing of 13 bases between them. Note on this clone: Its antigen is currently not known. No much larger clone exists at a distance of one base, and base qualities are not known.

Library construction relied on the immunoSEQ multiplex PCR assay. To provide template for TCR sequencing, every sample had RNA extracted and reverse transcribed into cDNA. First-strand cDNA was synthesized with SuperScript III using a 2:1 mix of oligo-dT and random hexamers. A synthetic immune receptor repertoire was used to assess amplification bias, and residual bias was removed computationally. From the authors' description of their analysis: Raw reads were preprocessed to remove errors, and CDR3 was defined according to IMGT conventions as the region from the conserved cysteine to phenylalanine. Clonality was computed by normalizing Shannon entropy by log2 of the number of productive unique TCRs and subtracting the result from 1. Whether each scalp clone was CD4 or CD8 was inferred by checking scalp TCRbeta sequences against the CD4 and CD8 repertoires from sorted blood. Sourced from immuneACCESS, this table was stored by TCRdb with only in-frame sequences that have V and J called. A share of the clones is absent; for the studies checked, an unresolved V gene accounts for under half, and the remainder has no known explanation. That table is the source of V, J and clone size, and D and trimming were worked out from the DNA. Present in this sample are around 140,000 clones, roughly 50% of which were seen just once. The ten top clones hold approximately 6.5% of the sample.

Paper-wide results and their limitations: Shared TCR sequences between patients were less evident than in mice, which may be partly attributable to HLA diversity in the patient population. Lesional scalp, especially in alopecia totalis/universalis, showed higher clonality and more expanded CD8+ clones than normal scalp, suggesting antigenic drive. Scalp TCR repertoire analysis is complicated because resident alphabeta T cells in normal human skin are also sequenced, whereas mouse skin is dominated by gammadelta T cells.

What the time point label conveys for this sample: baseline before oral tofacitinib. Lesional scalp punch biopsies and peripheral blood were collected from alopecia areata patients. After PBMCs were isolated by density centrifugation and stained for CD3, CD4 and CD8, a FACSAria was used to sort CD4+ and CD8+ T cells. The sequencing used CD4+ T cells sorted from blood, collected at week 0. The origin of this receptor is a human donor with alopecia areata. The V gene is TRBV29-1 and the J gene is TRBJ1-1, with TRBD1 perhaps the D gene, on 6 matching bases. The base sequence is TGCAGCGTCCGGGGGGCGGGGACTGAAGCTTTCTTT. This encodes CSVRGAGTEAFF.